The clone carrying this T cell receptor (beta chain) was recorded many times. From the RT-PCR reads, TCRdb called clonotypes with MiXCR, one entry per CDR3 protein. The sample records almost 700,000 distinct CDR3 sequences, 13% to 15% being singletons. Trimming pared 0 bases from V and 4 bases from J, leaving 6 bases between. The CDR3 is 13 amino acids. The V gene's germline CDR1 is LNHNV and CDR2 YYDKDF (reference sequence). This receptor was obtained from a female donor in good health, serving as a healthy control. The chain has TRBV15 and TRBJ2-5; D gene uncertain. Sequenced sample: memory CD4+ T cells from blood. The CDR3 protein is CATSRDLVETQYF. In DNA form, the CDR3 reads TGTGCCACCAGCAGAGATCTAGTAGAGACCCAGTACTTC. Drawing the rest from reference TRBV15 and TRBJ2-5, the complete variable domain is DAMVIQNPRYQVTQFGKPVTLSCSQTLNHNVMYWYQQKSSQAPKLLFHYYDKDFNNEADTPDNFQSRRPNTSFCFLDIRSPGLGDTAMYLCATSRDLVETQYFGPGTRLLVL.